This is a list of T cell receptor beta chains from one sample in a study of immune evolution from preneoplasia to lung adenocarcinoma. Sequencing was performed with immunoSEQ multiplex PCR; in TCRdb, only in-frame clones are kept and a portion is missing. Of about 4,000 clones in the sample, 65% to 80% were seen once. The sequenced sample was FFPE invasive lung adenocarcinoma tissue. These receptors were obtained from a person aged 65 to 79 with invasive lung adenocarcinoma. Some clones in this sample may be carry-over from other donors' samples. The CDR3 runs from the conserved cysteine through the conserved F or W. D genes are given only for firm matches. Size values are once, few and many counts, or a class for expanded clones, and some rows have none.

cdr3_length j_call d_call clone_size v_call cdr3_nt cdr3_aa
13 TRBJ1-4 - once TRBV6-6 TGTGCCAGCAGACGGGCCTATAATGAAAAACTGTTTTTT CASRRAYNEKLFF
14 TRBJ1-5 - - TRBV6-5 TGTGCCAGCAGTTACAAGCCTGGGCATCAGCCCCAGCATTTT CASSYKPGHQPQHF
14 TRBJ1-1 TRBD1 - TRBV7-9 TGTGCCAGCAGCCAGGACAGGGGTTTCACTGAAGCTTTCTTT CASSQDRGFTEAFF
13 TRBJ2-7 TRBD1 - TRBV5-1 TGCGCCAGCCAACCGACAGGGGTGAACGAGCAGTACTTC CASQPTGVNEQYF
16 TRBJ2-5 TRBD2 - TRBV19 TGTGCCAGTACCGCAAGTGGGACTAGCGGGAGGGCCGGGTGGTACTTC CASTASGTSGRAGWYF
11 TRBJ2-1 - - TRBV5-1 TGCGCCAGCAGCTCGACCTATGAGCAGTTCTTC CASSSTYEQFF
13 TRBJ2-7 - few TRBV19 TGTGCCAGTCGCGGACTCAGCTCCTACGAGCAGTACTTC CASRGLSSYEQYF
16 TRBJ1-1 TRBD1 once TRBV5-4 TGTGCCAGCAGCCCCGGACAGGCTCCCCGTGGAACTGAAGCTTTCTTT CASSPGQAPRGTEAFF
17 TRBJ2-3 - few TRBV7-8 TGTGCCAGCAGCTTGGGGCGAGTTAGGGGGACCCTCGGAACGCAGTATTTT CASSLGRVRGTLGTQYF
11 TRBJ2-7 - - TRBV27 TGTGCCAGCAGCATTTGGCACGAGCAGTACTTC CASSIWHEQYF
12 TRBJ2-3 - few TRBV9 TGTGCCAGCAGCGCTAGCACAGATACGCAGTATTTT CASSASTDTQYF
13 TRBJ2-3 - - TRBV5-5 TGTGCCAGCAGCCGGCCTAGCACAGATACGCAGTATTTT CASSRPSTDTQYF
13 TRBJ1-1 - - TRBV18 TGTGCCAGCTCACCACTCGGGTTGGCTGAAGCTTTCTTT CASSPLGLAEAFF
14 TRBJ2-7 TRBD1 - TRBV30 TGTGCCTGGAGTCATACCGGGACAGGGAACGAGCAGTACTTC CAWSHTGTGNEQYF
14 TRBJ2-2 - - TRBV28 TGTGCCAGCAGTGTTTCTAGCGTCACCGGGGAGCTGTTTTTT CASSVSSVTGELFF
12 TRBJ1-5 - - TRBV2 TGTGCCAGCAGTGAGGAATATCAGCCCCAGCATTTT CASSEEYQPQHF
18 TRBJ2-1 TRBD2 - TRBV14 TGTGCCAGCAGCCAAGAGGGGCTAGCGGGAGGGCTTTTGGATGAGCAGTTCTTC CASSQEGLAGGLLDEQFF
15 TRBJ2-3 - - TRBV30 TGTGCCTGGAGCGCAGGGACTGGGCTGAAGGATACGCAGTATTTT CAWSAGTGLKDTQYF
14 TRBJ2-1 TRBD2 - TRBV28 TGTGCCACCGCGGCGGGAGGGCGTTACAATGAGCAGTTCTTC CATAAGGRYNEQFF
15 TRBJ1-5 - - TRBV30 TGTGCCTGGAGTGTAATGAAGGGGACCAATCAGCCCCAGCATTTT CAWSVMKGTNQPQHF
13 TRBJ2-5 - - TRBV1 TGCACCAGCAGCTTGGGGTGGGGAGAGACCCAGTACTTC CTSSLGWGETQYF
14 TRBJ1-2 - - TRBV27 TGTGCCAGCAGCAATTTACAGGGCTACTATGGCTACACCTTC CASSNLQGYYGYTF
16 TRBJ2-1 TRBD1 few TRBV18 TGTGCCAGCTCACCCCCCGGGACAGGGTTACACAATGAGCAGTTCTTC CASSPPGTGLHNEQFF
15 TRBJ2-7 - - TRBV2 TGTGCCAGCAACCGCGGGCCCCGGGGTGGCGACGAGCAGTACTTC CASNRGPRGGDEQYF
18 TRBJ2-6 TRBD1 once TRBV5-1 TGCGCCAGCAGCTCTACGGGACAGGCTCTTTCCGGGGCCAACGTCCTGACTTTC CASSSTGQALSGANVLTF
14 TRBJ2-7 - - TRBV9 TGTGCCAGCAGCGTTTCAGGGGTAGCCCACGAGCAGTACTTC CASSVSGVAHEQYF
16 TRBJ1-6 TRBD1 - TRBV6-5 TGTGCCAGCAGTTACGGGACAGGGGGCCGTAATTCACCCCTCCACTTT CASSYGTGGRNSPLHF
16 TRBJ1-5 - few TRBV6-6 TGTGCCAGCAGCCACCCGGGAGGGGGGGACAATCAGCCCCAGCATTTT CASSHPGGGDNQPQHF
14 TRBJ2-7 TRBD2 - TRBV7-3 TGTGCCAGCAGCCGGGTAGCGGGAGCGGGCGAGCAGTACTTC CASSRVAGAGEQYF
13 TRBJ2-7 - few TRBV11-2 TGTGCCAGCAGCTTGATTGGACAGAACGAGCAGTACTTC CASSLIGQNEQYF
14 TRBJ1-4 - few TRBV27 TGTGCCAGTAGTTTGACATCGGCGGGGGAAAAACTGTTTTTT CASSLTSAGEKLFF
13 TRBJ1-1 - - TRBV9 TGTGCCAGCAGCTACGTCCAGAACACTGAAGCTTTCTTT CASSYVQNTEAFF
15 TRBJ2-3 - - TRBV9 TGTGCCAGCAGCGTGCAGGGAAGGAGGACAGATACGCAGTATTTT CASSVQGRRTDTQYF
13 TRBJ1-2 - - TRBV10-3 TGTGCCATCAGTTCCCAGGCGTACCATGGCTACACCTTC CAISSQAYHGYTF
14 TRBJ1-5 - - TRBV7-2 TGTGCCAGCAGCTTAGTGAGGGGGAGTCAGCCCCAGCATTTT CASSLVRGSQPQHF